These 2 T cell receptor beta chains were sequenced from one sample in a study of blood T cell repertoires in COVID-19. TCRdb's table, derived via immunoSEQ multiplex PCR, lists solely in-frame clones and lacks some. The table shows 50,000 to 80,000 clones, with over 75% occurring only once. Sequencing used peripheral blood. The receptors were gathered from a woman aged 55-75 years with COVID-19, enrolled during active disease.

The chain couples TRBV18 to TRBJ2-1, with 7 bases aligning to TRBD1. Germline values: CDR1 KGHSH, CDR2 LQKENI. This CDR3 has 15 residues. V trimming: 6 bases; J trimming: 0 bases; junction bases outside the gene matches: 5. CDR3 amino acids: CASSPGQSSYNEQFF. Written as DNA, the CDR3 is TGTGCCAGCTCCCCGGGACAGAGCTCCTACAATGAGCAGTTCTTC. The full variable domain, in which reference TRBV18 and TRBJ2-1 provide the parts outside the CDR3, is NAGVMQNPRHLVRRRGQEARLRCSPMKGHSHVYWYRQLPEEGLKFMVYLQKENIIDESGMPKERFSAEFPKEGPSILRIQQVVRGDSAAYFCASSPGQSSYNEQFFGPGTRLTVL.

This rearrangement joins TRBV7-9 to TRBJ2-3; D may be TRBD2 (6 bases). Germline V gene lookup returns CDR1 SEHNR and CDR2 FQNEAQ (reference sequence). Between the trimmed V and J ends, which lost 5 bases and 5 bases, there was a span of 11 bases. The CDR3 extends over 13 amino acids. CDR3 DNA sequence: TGTGCCAGCAGCCTCGGGAGCGAAGATACGCAGTATTTT. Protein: CASSLGSEDTQYF.